The rows below give T cell receptor beta chains drawn from one sample of a study of CD8 T cells in ankylosing spondylitis. TCRdb reprocessed the 5' RACE reads via MiXCR and lists one record per CDR3 protein. The data contain roughly 370,000 distinct CDR3 sequences, around 22% of them singletons. The sequenced sample was blood, either unsorted or a sorted T cell fraction (not recorded which). Receptors were obtained from a male donor with ankylosing spondylitis. Each CDR3 is given with its conserved first and last residue. The D gene is left open where the match is weak. The size of a clone is reported for some rows only, either as once, few or many, or as a class for expanded clones.

CDR3aa: CASSQEGGTEAFF; CDR3nt: TGCGCCAGCAGCCAAGAGGGTGGAACTGAAGCTTTCTTT; d_gene: .; j_gene: TRBJ1-1; abundance: few; v_gene: TRBV4-3; len: 13
CDR3aa: CSGTSGFNEQFF; CDR3nt: TGCAGTGGGACTAGCGGGTTCAATGAGCAGTTCTTC; d_gene: TRBD2; j_gene: TRBJ2-1; abundance: .; v_gene: TRBV20-1; len: 12
CDR3aa: CSVDGTGDSYEQYF; CDR3nt: TGCAGCGTCGACGGGACAGGGGACTCCTACGAGCAGTACTTC; d_gene: TRBD1; j_gene: TRBJ2-7; abundance: few; v_gene: TRBV29-1; len: 14
CDR3aa: CSVTGTGFYQETQYF; CDR3nt: TGCAGTGTTACCGGGACAGGGTTTTACCAAGAGACCCAGTACTTC; d_gene: TRBD1; j_gene: TRBJ2-5; abundance: .; v_gene: TRBV20-1; len: 15
CDR3aa: CASSLSWGAEQYF; CDR3nt: TGTGCCAGCAGCCTCAGTTGGGGGGCCGAGCAGTACTTC; d_gene: .; j_gene: TRBJ2-7; abundance: few; v_gene: TRBV7-9; len: 13
CDR3aa: CASSQGTGGDNQPQHF; CDR3nt: TGCGCCAGCAGCCAAGGAACAGGGGGGGACAATCAGCCCCAGCATTTT; d_gene: TRBD1; j_gene: TRBJ1-5; abundance: .; v_gene: TRBV4-1; len: 16
CDR3aa: CASSLAETGEGRVQFF; CDR3nt: TGCGCCAGCAGCTTGGCCGAGACAGGGGAAGGGAGGGTGCAGTTCTTC; d_gene: .; j_gene: TRBJ2-1; abundance: .; v_gene: TRBV5-1; len: 16
CDR3aa: CSARFQTPETQYF; CDR3nt: TGCAGTGCTAGGTTCCAGACCCCAGAGACCCAGTACTTC; d_gene: .; j_gene: TRBJ2-5; abundance: .; v_gene: TRBV20-1; len: 13
CDR3aa: CASSPRPTRTLEVGELFF; CDR3nt: TGTGCCAGCAGCCCCCGCCCCACTAGGACCCTAGAGGTCGGGGAGCTGTTTTTT; d_gene: .; j_gene: TRBJ2-2; abundance: many; v_gene: TRBV9; len: 18
CDR3aa: CATKRGQSSIEQFF; CDR3nt: TGTGCCACCAAACGCGGTCAAAGTAGTATTGAGCAGTTCTTC; d_gene: .; j_gene: TRBJ2-1; abundance: few; v_gene: TRBV13; len: 14
CDR3aa: CASSVGHSGANVLTF; CDR3nt: TGTGCCAGCAGCGTCGGTCATTCTGGGGCCAACGTCCTGACTTTC; d_gene: .; j_gene: TRBJ2-6; abundance: .; v_gene: TRBV9; len: 15
CDR3aa: CASNLGRILNTEAFF; CDR3nt: TGTGCCAGCAACCTGGGCCGGATCTTGAACACTGAAGCTTTCTTT; d_gene: .; j_gene: TRBJ1-1; abundance: .; v_gene: TRBV12-3/TRBV12-4; len: 15
CDR3aa: CASSYHQETQYF; CDR3nt: TGTGCCAGCAGTTACCACCAAGAGACCCAGTACTTC; d_gene: .; j_gene: TRBJ2-5; abundance: .; v_gene: TRBV2; len: 12
CDR3aa: CSAKQGESTEAFF; CDR3nt: TGCAGCGCAAAACAGGGGGAAAGTACTGAAGCTTTCTTT; d_gene: TRBD1; j_gene: TRBJ1-1; abundance: few; v_gene: TRBV29-1; len: 13
CDR3aa: CSARAGRAHDEQYF; CDR3nt: TGCAGCGCCCGGGCGGGCAGGGCACACGACGAGCAGTACTTC; d_gene: .; j_gene: TRBJ2-7; abundance: .; v_gene: TRBV29-1; len: 14
CDR3aa: CASSYSGGRVDSPLHF; CDR3nt: TGTGCCAGCAGTTACTCAGGAGGCCGGGTAGATTCACCCCTCCACTTT; d_gene: .; j_gene: TRBJ1-6; abundance: few; v_gene: TRBV6-5; len: 16
CDR3aa: CATSDSSRGTQYF; CDR3nt: TGTGCCACCAGTGATTCGTCTAGAGGTACGCAGTATTTT; d_gene: .; j_gene: TRBJ2-3; abundance: .; v_gene: TRBV24-1; len: 13
CDR3aa: CASSSDSGEETQYF; CDR3nt: TGTGCCAGCAGTTCCGATTCAGGGGAAGAGACCCAGTACTTC; d_gene: .; j_gene: TRBJ2-5; abundance: few; v_gene: TRBV12-3/TRBV12-4; len: 14
CDR3aa: CASKRTSGSFTDTQYF; CDR3nt: TGTGCCAGCAAACGGACTAGCGGGAGCTTCACAGATACGCAGTATTTT; d_gene: TRBD2; j_gene: TRBJ2-3; abundance: .; v_gene: TRBV7-2; len: 16
CDR3aa: CASSPGRGNYNEQFF; CDR3nt: TGTGCCAGCAGTCCGGGACGCGGGAACTACAATGAGCAGTTCTTC; d_gene: .; j_gene: TRBJ2-1; abundance: .; v_gene: TRBV12-3/TRBV12-4; len: 15
CDR3aa: CASSFKDIQYF; CDR3nt: TGTGCCAGCAGCTTTAAGGACATTCAGTACTTC; d_gene: .; j_gene: TRBJ2-4; abundance: .; v_gene: TRBV11-3; len: 11
CDR3aa: CASSGSGAVSYEQYF; CDR3nt: TGTGCCAGCAGCGGTAGTGGCGCCGTCTCCTACGAGCAGTACTTC; d_gene: .; j_gene: TRBJ2-7; abundance: .; v_gene: TRBV28; len: 15
CDR3aa: CSGRVSQETQYF; CDR3nt: TGCAGCGGCAGGGTATCCCAAGAGACCCAGTACTTC; d_gene: .; j_gene: TRBJ2-5; abundance: few; v_gene: TRBV29-1; len: 12
CDR3aa: CASGSGLEYTDTQYF; CDR3nt: TGTGCTAGTGGTTCGGGACTAGAATACACAGATACGCAGTATTTT; d_gene: TRBD2; j_gene: TRBJ2-3; abundance: .; v_gene: TRBV12-5; len: 15
CDR3aa: CASSAKERGPKNIQYF; CDR3nt: TGTGCCAGCAGCGCCAAAGAGCGGGGACCCAAAAACATTCAGTACTTC; d_gene: TRBD2; j_gene: TRBJ2-4; abundance: few; v_gene: TRBV9; len: 16
CDR3aa: CASSWTGASTDTQYF; CDR3nt: TGTGCCAGCAGTTGGACAGGGGCTAGCACAGATACGCAGTATTTT; d_gene: TRBD1; j_gene: TRBJ2-3; abundance: few; v_gene: TRBV12-3/TRBV12-4; len: 15
CDR3aa: CASSTGTVNTEAFF; CDR3nt: TGCGCCAGCAGCACCGGGACGGTGAACACTGAAGCTTTCTTT; d_gene: .; j_gene: TRBJ1-1; abundance: few; v_gene: TRBV5-1; len: 14
CDR3aa: CASSLPQPPDGYTF; CDR3nt: TGTGCCAGCAGTTTGCCACAGCCCCCTGATGGCTACACCTTC; d_gene: .; j_gene: TRBJ1-2; abundance: .; v_gene: TRBV28; len: 14
CDR3aa: CASSMKGQGASNQPQHF; CDR3nt: TGTGCCAGTAGTATGAAGGGCCAGGGGGCTAGCAATCAGCCCCAGCATTTT; d_gene: TRBD1; j_gene: TRBJ1-5; abundance: .; v_gene: TRBV19; len: 17
CDR3aa: CASSLWKVAGYEQYF; CDR3nt: TGTGCCAGCAGTTTATGGAAAGTAGCGGGCTACGAGCAGTACTTC; d_gene: TRBD2; j_gene: TRBJ2-7; abundance: .; v_gene: TRBV28; len: 15
CDR3aa: CAISEPGVGGNQPQHF; CDR3nt: TGTGCCATCAGTGAGCCCGGGGTAGGTGGCAATCAGCCCCAGCATTTT; d_gene: .; j_gene: TRBJ1-5; abundance: few; v_gene: TRBV10-3; len: 16
CDR3aa: CSASFAAHIYNEQFF; CDR3nt: TGCAGTGCTAGTTTCGCGGCCCACATCTACAATGAGCAGTTCTTC; d_gene: .; j_gene: TRBJ2-1; abundance: .; v_gene: TRBV20-1; len: 15
CDR3aa: CATAARGRGLSYEQYF; CDR3nt: TGTGCCACCGCTGCCCGCGGCAGGGGTCTGTCCTACGAGCAGTACTTC; d_gene: .; j_gene: TRBJ2-7; abundance: .; v_gene: TRBV24-1; len: 16
CDR3aa: CASSFPGGVISYEQYF; CDR3nt: TGTGCCAGCAGCTTCCCCGGGGGGGTTATTTCCTACGAGCAGTACTTC; d_gene: TRBD2; j_gene: TRBJ2-7; abundance: .; v_gene: TRBV7-2; len: 16
CDR3aa: CSAGLDRGRKETQYF; CDR3nt: TGCAGTGCCGGTTTGGACAGGGGGCGCAAAGAGACCCAGTACTTC; d_gene: TRBD1; j_gene: TRBJ2-5; abundance: once; v_gene: TRBV20-1; len: 15
CDR3aa: CASSQDWGIGGYTF; CDR3nt: TGCGCCAGCAGCCAAGATTGGGGGATTGGTGGCTACACCTTC; d_gene: .; j_gene: TRBJ1-2; abundance: few; v_gene: TRBV4-3; len: 14
CDR3aa: CASSTRGGGGYEQYF; CDR3nt: TGTGCCAGCAGCACACGGGGAGGGGGTGGATACGAGCAGTACTTC; d_gene: .; j_gene: TRBJ2-7; abundance: few; v_gene: TRBV11-2; len: 15
CDR3aa: CASSLVLGETQYF; CDR3nt: TGCGCCAGCAGCTTGGTTTTGGGAGAGACCCAGTACTTC; d_gene: .; j_gene: TRBJ2-5; abundance: .; v_gene: TRBV5-1; len: 13
CDR3aa: CASSLREAKNIQYF; CDR3nt: TGTGCCAGCAGCCTCCGGGAGGCCAAAAACATTCAGTACTTC; d_gene: .; j_gene: TRBJ2-4; abundance: .; v_gene: TRBV3-1; len: 14
CDR3aa: CASSPVGLTSDEQFF; CDR3nt: TGTGCCAGCAGCCCGGTGGGCCTAACGTCGGATGAGCAGTTCTTC; d_gene: .; j_gene: TRBJ2-1; abundance: .; v_gene: TRBV27; len: 15
CDR3aa: CASSLATASGPNEQFF; CDR3nt: TGTGCCAGCAGCTTGGCCACGGCTAGCGGGCCCAATGAGCAGTTCTTC; d_gene: TRBD2; j_gene: TRBJ2-1; abundance: .; v_gene: TRBV5-6; len: 16
CDR3aa: CASTTGTANTGELFF; CDR3nt: TGTGCCAGCACCACCGGGACAGCGAACACCGGGGAGCTGTTTTTT; d_gene: TRBD1; j_gene: TRBJ2-2; abundance: few; v_gene: TRBV12-3/TRBV12-4; len: 15
CDR3aa: CASQVAGGYGYTF; CDR3nt: TGTGCCAGCCAAGTGGCAGGGGGCTATGGCTACACCTTC; d_gene: TRBD1; j_gene: TRBJ1-2; abundance: few; v_gene: TRBV12-3/TRBV12-4; len: 13
CDR3aa: CATGRGFNEQFF; CDR3nt: TGTGCCACGGGCAGGGGGTTCAATGAGCAGTTCTTC; d_gene: TRBD1; j_gene: TRBJ2-1; abundance: few; v_gene: TRBV15; len: 12
CDR3aa: CASRGPGSEKLFF; CDR3nt: TGTGCCAGCAGGGGCCCGGGGAGTGAAAAACTGTTTTTT; d_gene: .; j_gene: TRBJ1-4; abundance: .; v_gene: TRBV7-2; len: 13
CDR3aa: CASSFRGHTNTGELFF; CDR3nt: TGTGCCAGCAGCTTCCGGGGACATACGAACACCGGGGAGCTGTTTTTT; d_gene: .; j_gene: TRBJ2-2; abundance: .; v_gene: TRBV7-3; len: 16
CDR3aa: CASSQDPGRNTDTQYF; CDR3nt: TGTGCCAGCAGCCAAGATCCGGGCCGAAACACAGATACGCAGTATTTT; d_gene: .; j_gene: TRBJ2-3; abundance: .; v_gene: TRBV3-1; len: 16
CDR3aa: CASSLDSFTNEQFF; CDR3nt: TGCGCCAGCAGCCTGGACAGCTTTACCAATGAGCAGTTCTTC; d_gene: .; j_gene: TRBJ2-1; abundance: few; v_gene: TRBV5-1; len: 14
CDR3aa: CASSLYAARNTGELFF; CDR3nt: TGTGCCAGCAGCTTATATGCAGCCCGGAACACCGGGGAGCTGTTTTTT; d_gene: .; j_gene: TRBJ2-2; abundance: many; v_gene: TRBV7-2; len: 16
CDR3aa: CASSETTFHEQYF; CDR3nt: TGTGCCAGCAGTGAGACAACTTTCCACGAGCAGTACTTC; d_gene: .; j_gene: TRBJ2-7; abundance: .; v_gene: TRBV2; len: 13
CDR3aa: CATSRETDLRGQYF; CDR3nt: TGTGCCACCAGCAGGGAGACAGACCTACGAGGGCAGTACTTC; d_gene: .; j_gene: TRBJ2-7; abundance: few; v_gene: TRBV15; len: 14
CDR3aa: CASSSQQGNQPQHF; CDR3nt: TGTGCCAGCAGTTCCCAACAGGGGAATCAGCCCCAGCATTTT; d_gene: TRBD1; j_gene: TRBJ1-5; abundance: .; v_gene: TRBV12-3/TRBV12-4; len: 14
CDR3aa: CASSLGAGGEFTPGNTIYF; CDR3nt: TGTGCCAGCAGCTTAGGTGCAGGGGGCGAATTTACTCCTGGAAACACCATATATTTT; d_gene: TRBD1; j_gene: TRBJ1-3; abundance: .; v_gene: TRBV11-2; len: 19
CDR3aa: CASRTMALLEAFF; CDR3nt: TGTGCCAGCAGGACGATGGCTCTGCTTGAAGCTTTCTTT; d_gene: .; j_gene: TRBJ1-1; abundance: .; v_gene: TRBV6-2/TRBV6-3; len: 13